Listed here is a single T cell receptor beta chain. This sample is drawn from a study of shared clonotypes between healthy human individuals. Assay: immunoSEQ multiplex PCR; the TCRdb copy retains only in-frame clones and omits some. The sample holds around 2,000,000 clones, approximately 94% seen once. Germline values: CDR1 LGHNA, CDR2 YNFKEQ. The CDR3 loop spans 19 amino acids. With V trimmed by 1 base and J by 6 bases, 15 bases remained unmatched. Naive CD8 populations comprised CD45RO-negative cells positively selected for CCR7, excluding terminally differentiated effector memory CD45RA+ cells. Source material: naive CD8+ T cells from PBMCs. The chain employs TRBV4-2 and TRBJ2-7, with 13 bases identical to TRBD2. The receptor's source is a young man in good health. Some clones in this sample may be carry-over from other donors' samples. In DNA, the CDR3 is TGTGCCAGCAGCCAAGGCCTATCTGGACTAGCGGGAGCACCCCTCGAGCAGTACTTC. As protein: CASSQGLSGLAGAPLEQYF.